The 22 T cell receptor beta chains reported below all come from one sample, sequenced in a study of T cells expressing NK-cell markers (dated by TCRdb to 2018 to 2021). Preparation of the library involved 5' RACE. Reads for this sample came from an Illumina HiSeq 2000. The reads were reprocessed in TCRdb, with one entry per CDR3 protein sequence and no accompanying DNA. The sample table gives roughly 120,000 distinct CDR3 sequences. About a fifth of the sample lies in the top ten. Source material: blood T cells: a sorted CD56 or NKG2C T cell subset, CD4+ or CD8+ T cells, or bulk PBMC T cells (not recorded which). These receptors all come from a woman between 18 and 70 years old in good health.

V and J are TRBV7-6 and TRBJ1-1; the TCRdb D gene call, TRBD1, has no DNA to confirm it. CDR1 SGHVS and CDR2 FNYEAQ come from the germline V gene. The CDR3 totals 16 residues. The CDR3 spells CASSPLAVQGHTEAFF.

This chain uses TRBV3-1 with TRBJ2-1; checking the TCRdb D call of TRBD2 is not possible without DNA. The CDR3 has 16 residues. The germline CDR1 and CDR2 sequences are LGHDT and YNNKEL (reference sequence). The CDR3 region is CASSSGGAGAYNEQFF.

The CDR3 region is CASSLVAGQSYEQYF. The rearrangement uses TRBV7-8 and TRBJ2-7; TCRdb proposes TRBD2, but this gene call is untestable without DNA. The CDR3 loop spans 15 amino acids. The germline V gene has CDR1 SGHVS and CDR2 FQNEAQ. The entire variable domain, with the rest obtained from reference TRBV7-8 and TRBJ2-7, is as follows: GAGVSQSPRYKVAKRGQDVALRCDPISGHVSLFWYQQALGQGPEFLTYFQNEAQLDKSGLPSDRFFAERPEGSVSTLKIQRTQQEDSAVYLCASSLVAGQSYEQYFGPGTRLTVT.

V and J are TRBV4-2 and TRBJ2-1. CDR1 and CDR2 from the germline V gene are LGHNA and YNFKEQ. CDR3 length: 12 residues. CDR3 sequence reads: CASSPSHNEQFF.

The rearrangement uses TRBV6-1 and TRBJ2-5; TCRdb calls TRBD2, which cannot be checked without DNA. CDR1 MNHNS and CDR2 SASEGT come from the germline V gene. The CDR3 totals 14 residues. The CDR3 here is CASSPSGTQETQYF.

The V gene is TRBV28, the J gene TRBJ2-3; there is no DNA to check the TCRdb D call of TRBD2. CDR1 is MDHEN and CDR2 is SYDVKM in the germline V gene. CDR3 length: 15 residues. CDR3 sequence reads: CASSLFSGRTDTQYF.

The chain employs TRBV5-4 and TRBJ1-2; as DNA is missing, the TRBD1 call by TCRdb cannot be tested. The CDR3 is 14 residues long. Germline CDR1 is SGHNT and CDR2 is YYREEE (reference sequence). The CDR3 reads CASSRGGTSNGYTF.

The V gene is TRBV5-5, the J gene TRBJ2-2; TCRdb designates TRBD1, a call that cannot be tested without DNA. The CDR3 runs 15 residues. Per the germline V gene, CDR1 is SGHKS and CDR2 is YYEKEE (reference sequence). The CDR3 loop reads CASSIQVPNTGELFF.

The CDR3 loop reads CASSQGGSGAHYEETQYF. V usage is TRBV3-1 and J usage is TRBJ2-5; lacking DNA, the TRBD1 call made by TCRdb goes unchecked. Germline assignment: CDR1 LGHDT and CDR2 YNNKEL (reference sequence). This CDR3 spans 18 amino acids.

The chain has TRBV7-3 and TRBJ2-3; TCRdb's D gene call, TRBD2, goes unchecked for lack of DNA. The CDR3 spans 15 residues. Germline CDR1 reads SGHTA; CDR2 reads FQGTGA. Here the CDR3 reads CASAVLAGGADTQYF. Full variable domain (rest looked up from reference TRBV7-3 and TRBJ2-3): GAGVSQTPSNKVTEKGKYVELRCDPISGHTALYWYRQSLGQGPEFLIYFQGTGAADDSGLPNDRFFAVRPEGSVSTLKIQRTERGDSAVYLCASAVLAGGADTQYFGPGTRLTVL.

The genes are TRBV7-8 and TRBJ2-3; TCRdb selects TRBD1, and the lack of DNA leaves this call unchecked. CDR1 is SGHVS and CDR2 is FQNEAQ in the germline V gene. This CDR3 has 16 residues. The CDR3 is CASSLGTVTSTDTQYF.

The chain links TRBV7-9 to TRBJ2-7; the TRBD1 assignment by TCRdb is unverifiable without DNA. This CDR3 comprises 14 residues. Germline CDR1 SEHNR, CDR2 FQNEAQ (reference sequence). CDR3 protein: CASSFLTDTYEQYF.

The chain carries TRBV7-2 and TRBJ2-5; TCRdb names TRBD2, which stays unverified in the absence of DNA. The CDR3 runs 17 residues. CDR1 and CDR2 from the germline V gene are SGHTA and FQGNSA. CDR3 in amino acids: CASSQGASGGYQETQYF. The entire variable domain, with the rest obtained from reference TRBV7-2 and TRBJ2-5, is as follows: GAGVSQSPSNKVTEKGKDVELRCDPISGHTALYWYRQSLGQGLEFLIYFQGNSAPDKSGLPSDRFSAERTGGSVSTLTIQRTQQEDSAVYLCASSQGASGGYQETQYFGPGTRLLVL.

This chain joins TRBV20-1 and TRBJ2-2; with no DNA, the TCRdb D assignment of TRBD1 cannot be verified. Germline CDR1 is DFQATT and CDR2 is SNEGSKA (reference sequence). CDR3 length: 15 residues. CDR3 protein: CSAREGDPFTGELFF.

J is TRBJ2-2 and V is TRBV10-3; without DNA, the TCRdb call of TRBD2 cannot be checked. Per germline, CDR1 ENHRY and CDR2 SYGVKD. CDR3 length equals 17 residues. This CDR3 is CAISGRLAGVSTGELFF.

V gene TRBV5-1 combines with J gene TRBJ1-1; with no DNA, the TCRdb D assignment of TRBD1 cannot be verified. Germline values: CDR1 SGHRS, CDR2 YFSETQ. This CDR3 comprises 16 residues. The CDR3 spells CASSQGPPTMNTEAFF.

The V gene is TRBV7-9, the J gene TRBJ1-2; without DNA, the TCRdb call of TRBD1 cannot be checked. CDR1 is SEHNR, CDR2 FQNEAQ, per germline (reference sequence). CDR3 length: 15 amino acids. The CDR3 here is CASSDRDGEDYGYTF.

V and J are TRBV27 and TRBJ2-2; TCRdb lists TRBD1, though no DNA is available to test this call. Germline V lookup: CDR1 MNHEY, CDR2 SMNVEV (reference sequence). This CDR3 is 14 amino acids long. The CDR3: CASSLGGGTGELFF.

V is TRBV20-1 and J is TRBJ2-1; TCRdb selects TRBD2, and the lack of DNA leaves this call unchecked. Germline V gene data show CDR1 as DFQATT and CDR2 as SNEGSKA (reference sequence). There are 17 residues in the CDR3. The CDR3 sequence is CSANGLAGELPYNEQFF.

This chain connects TRBV4-3 to TRBJ2-1; TCRdb returns TRBD2, unconfirmable since there is no DNA. This CDR3 contains 16 residues. Per the germline V gene, CDR1 is LGHNA and CDR2 is YSLEER. The CDR3 protein is CASSQAPGLEGNEQFF.

The CDR3 here is CSSTVNTEAFF. The J gene is TRBJ1-1, the V gene TRBV20-1. The CDR3 length is 11 residues. From germline, CDR1 is DFQATT and CDR2 SNEGSKA (reference sequence).

The gene calls are TRBV20-1 and TRBJ1-4. This CDR3 is built from 17 residues. CDR1 DFQATT and CDR2 SNEGSKA come from the germline V gene (reference sequence). The CDR3 here is CSARGYLPFGGGEKLFF.